The sequence of this TCR beta chain was determined in a study of blood T cells in healthy people across ages (dated by TCRdb to about 2015). In the study overall: In model experiments, roughly one uniquely barcoded TCR beta cDNA molecule per two T cells was captured by template switching. Age-related changes in TCR beta repertoire diversity were measured in the study by deep sequencing normalized with unique cDNA molecular identifiers. The donors were divided into four age groups: young (average around 16 years), middle-aged (about 39), aged (approximately 59) and long-lived (nearly 85). To avoid experimental bias, donors of different ages were randomly spread across the sequencing lanes. Using the same blood draw, the study looked at two additional independent replicas of 1 million unique cDNA reads for two donors, one aged 18 to 30 and the other aged 80 or older. Paper-wide results and their limitations: Total diversity estimates from one million sequenced T cells were considered lower bounds and underestimates. Conclusive comparison of naive and antigen-experienced compartments was prevented by the profiling of bulk unsorted PBMCs. Observed TCR beta diversity per million T cells fell roughly linearly with age, and a significant reduction was already apparent by age roughly 40. A strong correlation was found between observed TCR beta diversity and the percentage of naive T cells measured by flow cytometry. Because donor CMV infection status was unknown, age-related changes in expanded clonotypes were potentially confounded. Compared with the aged group, the long-lived group had more naive CD4+ T cells, fewer expanded clones and increased TCR diversity, a pattern suggesting age selection.

The sample holds one count of this clonotype. The antigen it binds to is not known. No clone much larger than this one lies a single base away; base qualities are absent. Support from one read is weak. The donors were roughly 39 Caucasian individuals from Russia, aged roughly 6 to 100 years, who were systemically healthy. Ten milliliters of peripheral blood were drawn from each donor into EDTA-treated Vacutainer tubes. Ficoll-Paque density-gradient centrifugation was used to isolate PBMCs, with at least 7 million per sample. Total RNA, at least 5.5 micrograms per sample, was extracted from PBMCs with Trizol reagent. For every donor, an aliquot of PBMCs went through flow cytometry to measure the percentages of naive CD45RAhigh/CD27high T cells. Its CDR3 holds 14 amino acids, cysteine through phenylalanine. Solely the CDR3 DNA is kept, with 42 bases framed from the first base. V loses 5 bases of germline sequence and J loses 7 bases, and the interval between the two ends is 12 bases.

To prepare the library, 5' RACE was applied. Reads for this sample came from an Illumina HiSeq 2500. A second PCR of roughly 7 to 11 cycles was performed with a sample-barcoded 5' primer and a J-beta primer mix. Each TCR beta cDNA molecule received a unique molecular identifier from a template-switch 5' adaptor carrying 12 random nucleotides. At least 2.5 million CDR3-containing paired-end reads were obtained from each sample. First-strand cDNA was synthesized from all RNA with the Mint cDNA synthesis kit, primed by a TRBC-specific oligonucleotide. All cDNA was treated with uracil-DNA glycosylase and then went through a first 18-cycle PCR with the universal primers M1SS and BC2_uni_R. On the study's bioinformatics: Each sample was normalized by randomly selecting 1 million high-quality reads, each carrying a distinct molecular identifier. Instead of being binned into consensus sequences, reads that shared molecular identifiers were thrown out. MiTCR, run with a Q25 quality threshold and the strictest error-elimination algorithm, handled CDR3 identification, clonotype clustering and error correction. A nonparametric unseen species model using Euler transformation provided a lower-bound estimate of total TCR beta diversity. In-frame beta chains were kept once TCRdb had trimmed the public reads at Q25 with fastp and called clones with MiXCR. Every CDR3 protein is listed once, alongside the most common genes and DNA of its rows. The V and J calls were determined by TCRdb, not by the authors. This sample lists roughly 1.6 million distinct CDR3 sequences; 30% to 35% were detected once. About 11% of the sample comes from the top ten.

The sequenced sample was blood. The rearrangement joined TRBV12-3 or TRBV12-4 to TRBJ1-6, with the D gene call left open. The receptor's source is a woman under 40 in good health. The CDR3 amino acid sequence is: CASSPGILNSPLHF. The sequence in DNA is TGTGCCAGCAGTCCGGGGATTTTGAATTCACCCCTCCACTTT.